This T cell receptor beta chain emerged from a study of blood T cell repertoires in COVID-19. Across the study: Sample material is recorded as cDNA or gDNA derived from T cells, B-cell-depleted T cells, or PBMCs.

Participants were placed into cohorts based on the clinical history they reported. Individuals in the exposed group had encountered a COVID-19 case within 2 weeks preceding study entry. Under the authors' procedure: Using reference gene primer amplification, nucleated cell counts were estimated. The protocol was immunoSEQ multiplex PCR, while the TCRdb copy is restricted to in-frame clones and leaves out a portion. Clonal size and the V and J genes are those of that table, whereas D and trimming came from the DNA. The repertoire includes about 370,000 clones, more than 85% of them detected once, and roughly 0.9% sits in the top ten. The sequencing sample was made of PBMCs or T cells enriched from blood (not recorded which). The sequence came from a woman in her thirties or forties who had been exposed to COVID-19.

The CDR3 is CASSYSGGGEEEKLFF. CDR3 nucleotides: TGTGCCAGCAGTTACTCTGGAGGGGGCGAAGAGGAAAAACTGTTTTTT. The chain couples TRBV6-6 to TRBJ1-4, with TRBD1 matching 7 bases. The CDR3 is made up of 16 amino acids. Trimming at V came to 0 bases and at J to 8 bases, leaving 9 bases not matched to a gene. CDR1 and CDR2 (germline): MNHNY, SVGAGI (reference sequence).